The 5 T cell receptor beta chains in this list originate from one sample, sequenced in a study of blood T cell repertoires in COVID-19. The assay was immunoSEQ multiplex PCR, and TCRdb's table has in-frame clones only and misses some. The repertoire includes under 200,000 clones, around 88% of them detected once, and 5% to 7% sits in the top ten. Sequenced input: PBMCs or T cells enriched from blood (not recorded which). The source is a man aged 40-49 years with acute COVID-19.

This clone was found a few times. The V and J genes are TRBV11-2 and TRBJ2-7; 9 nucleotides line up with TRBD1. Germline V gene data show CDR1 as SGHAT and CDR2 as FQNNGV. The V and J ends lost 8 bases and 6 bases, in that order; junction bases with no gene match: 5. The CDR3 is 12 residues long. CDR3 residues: CASGTGWGEQYF. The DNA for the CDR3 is TGTGCCAGCGGGACAGGGTGGGGCGAGCAGTACTTC.

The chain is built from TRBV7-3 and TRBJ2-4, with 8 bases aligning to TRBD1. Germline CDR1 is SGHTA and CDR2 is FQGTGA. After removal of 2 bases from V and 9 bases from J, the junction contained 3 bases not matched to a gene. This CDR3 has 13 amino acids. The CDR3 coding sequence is TGTGCCAGCAGCTTAGCAGGGGGCAGCATTCAGTACTTC. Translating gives CASSLAGGSIQYF.

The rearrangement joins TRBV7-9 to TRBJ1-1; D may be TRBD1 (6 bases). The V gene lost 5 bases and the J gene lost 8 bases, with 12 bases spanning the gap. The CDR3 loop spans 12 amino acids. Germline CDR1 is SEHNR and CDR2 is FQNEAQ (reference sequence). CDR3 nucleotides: TGTGCCAGCAGCCTGCTAACAGGGGAAGCTTTCTTT. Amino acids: CASSLLTGEAFF.

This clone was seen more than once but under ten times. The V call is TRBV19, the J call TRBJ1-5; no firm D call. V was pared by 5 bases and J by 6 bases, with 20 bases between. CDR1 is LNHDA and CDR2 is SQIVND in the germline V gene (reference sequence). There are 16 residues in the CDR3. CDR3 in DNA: TGTGCCAGTAGTTCGTCCGGGGTCCTGAACGGTCAGCCCCAGCATTTT. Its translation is CASSSSGVLNGQPQHF.

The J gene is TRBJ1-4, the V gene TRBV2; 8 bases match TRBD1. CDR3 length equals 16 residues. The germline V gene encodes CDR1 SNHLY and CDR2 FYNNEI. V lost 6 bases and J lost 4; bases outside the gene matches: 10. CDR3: CASRGTGRGYNEKLFF. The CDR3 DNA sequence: TGTGCCAGCAGGGGGACAGGAAGGGGATATAATGAAAAACTGTTTTTT. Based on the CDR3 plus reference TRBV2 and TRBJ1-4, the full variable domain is EPEVTQTPSHQVTQMGQEVILRCVPISNHLYFYWYRQILGQKVEFLVSFYNNEISEKSEIFDDQFSVERPDGSNFTLKIRSTKLEDSAMYFCASRGTGRGYNEKLFFGSGTQLSVL.